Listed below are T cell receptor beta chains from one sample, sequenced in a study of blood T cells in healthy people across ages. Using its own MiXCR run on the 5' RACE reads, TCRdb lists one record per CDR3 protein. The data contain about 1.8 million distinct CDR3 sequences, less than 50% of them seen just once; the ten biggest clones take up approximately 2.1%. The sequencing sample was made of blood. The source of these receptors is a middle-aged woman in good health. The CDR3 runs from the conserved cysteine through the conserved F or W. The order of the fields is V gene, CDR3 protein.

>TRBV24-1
CATKAGKAGSDTQYF
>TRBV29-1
CSASGTEETQYF
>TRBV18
CASAPPGNEQYF
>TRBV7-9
CASSFGGLIPDTQYF
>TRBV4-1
CASSHQGASGANVLTF
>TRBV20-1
CSARDLTTPSGANVLTF
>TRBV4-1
CASSHSQGAESEQYF
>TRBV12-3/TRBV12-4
CASSLGGELGEQFF
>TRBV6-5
CASSYVAGGSYNEQYF
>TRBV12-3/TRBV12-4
CASSLGRGARADTQYF